One sample yielded the 17 T cell receptor beta chains listed below, sequenced in a study of CD4 and CD8 cells across lung adenocarcinoma regions. Each CDR3 protein is one row after TCRdb ran MiXCR on the PCR reads. Among some 10,000 distinct CDR3 sequences listed, under 50% were seen once. Sequencing was performed on CD8+ T cells from the margin of a lung tumor. All receptors come from a male donor with lung adenocarcinoma. The CD4 and CD8 labels of this study may be unreliable.

This clonotype is deemed medium-sized. This rearrangement joins TRBV10-3 to TRBJ2-6; 11 bases map to TRBD1. V lost 10 bases to trimming and J lost 1 base; unmatched junction nucleotides: 6. Germline CDR1 is ENHRY and CDR2 is SYGVKD. The length of the CDR3 is 16 residues. The DNA for the CDR3 is TGTGCCACCGGGACAGGGGGAACGTCTGGGGCCAACGTCCTGACTTTC. Its protein product is CATGTGGTSGANVLTF.

By frequency in the sample, this clonotype is medium-sized. V usage is TRBV27 and J usage is TRBJ2-4; D remains unclear. CDR3 length: 14 residues. Deletions cut 3 bases from V and 2 bases from J, with 8 bases between. Germline V gene lookup returns CDR1 MNHEY and CDR2 SMNVEV (reference sequence). Here the CDR3 reads CASSFGGSKNIQYF. The CDR3 nucleotides are TGTGCCAGCAGTTTCGGTGGGTCCAAAAACATTCAGTACTTC.

This clonotype was counted a few times. The chain links TRBV11-3 to TRBJ2-1; possible D gene TRBD1, 5 bases. The germline CDR1 and CDR2 sequences are SGHNT and YENEEA. The CDR3 spans 14 residues. V lost 0 bases and J 7 bases, leaving 10 bases between the germline ends. The CDR3 DNA follows: TGTGCCAGCAGCTTAGAATGGGGCCATAATGAGCAGTTCTTC. Its translation is CASSLEWGHNEQFF.

This clonotype was seen a few times. V and J are TRBV11-2 and TRBJ2-2, with 7 bases that match TRBD2. V was clipped by 1 base and J by 7 bases; unmatched bases: 3. CDR1 is SGHAT, CDR2 FQNNGV, per germline. This CDR3 is 14 amino acids long. This CDR3 is CASSLVGGYGELFF. CDR3 nucleotide sequence: TGTGCCAGCAGCTTAGTGGGGGGGTACGGGGAGCTGTTTTTT.

The chain couples TRBV14 to TRBJ2-3; TRBD1 aligns across 7 bases. This CDR3 region has 15 residues. V dropped 2 bases and J dropped 2; count of bases not matched to a gene: 4. Germline V lookup: CDR1 SGHDN, CDR2 FVKESK. The CDR3 nucleotides read TGTGCCAGCAGCCAACCTGGGACAGCCACAGATACGCAGTATTTT. Translation: CASSQPGTATDTQYF.

A few counts support this clonotype. CDR3 bases: TGTGCCAGCAGCGCCTTGGAGGGAAGGGGTTACGAGCAGTACTTC. Translation gives CASSALEGRGYEQYF. J is TRBJ2-7 and V is TRBV7-6; D may be TRBD2 (6 bases). The germline V gene encodes CDR1 SGHVS and CDR2 FNYEAQ. The CDR3 extends over 15 amino acids. The V end lost 5 bases, the J end lost 4 bases, and 18 bases lay between the germline ends.

This clonotype was seen just once. One end of the junction is discordant with germline, which a read error may explain. V usage is TRBV23-1 and J usage is TRBJ2-6, with 8 bases aligning to TRBD1. TRBV23-1 counts as an open reading frame of uncertain function. The CDR3 has 15 amino acids. The CDR3 here is CASSQRTGGGQRPDF. CDR3 bases: TGCGCCAGCAGTCAAAGAACAGGGGGAGGCCAACGTCCTGACTTT.

This chain links TRBV27 with TRBJ2-2; D gene unclear. Trimming cost V 4 bases and J 6 bases, with 15 bases left between them. There are 15 residues in the CDR3. Per germline, CDR1 MNHEY and CDR2 SMNVEV (reference sequence). The DNA of the CDR3 is TGTGCCAGCAGTTCAGCGAGTGCGACCGCCGGGGAGCTGTTTTTT. Amino acid sequence: CASSSASATAGELFF.

Regarding this clonotype: At one of its ends the junction is not consistent with the germline gene, which may arise from a read error. J is TRBJ2-1 and V is TRBV7-2; TRBD2 matches at 7 bases. CDR1 is SGHTA, CDR2 FQGNSA, per germline. The CDR3 sequence is 13 residues long. The CDR3 spells CASSLNLGAGEYF. Here the CDR3 DNA reads TGTGCCAGCAGCTTAAATCTAGGGGCGGGAGAGTACTTC.

The rearrangement links TRBV6-1 to TRBJ2-1, with D perhaps matching TRBD1 or TRBD2 (5 bases each). The J call may be faulty, since TRBJ2-7 better matches the DNA end. The CDR3 consists of 16 residues. Germline loops: CDR1 MNHNS, CDR2 SASEGT. CDR3 DNA sequence: TGTGCCAGCAGTGAAGCCGGGACGGCCAGCTCCTACGAGCAGTACTTC. Translation gives CASSEAGTASSYEQYF.

This chain connects TRBV6-5 to TRBJ1-5, with no clear D. Germline CDR1 MNHEY, CDR2 SVGAGI. The V end lost 0 bases, the J end lost 1 base, and 7 bases lay between the germline ends. This CDR3 region has 15 residues. The CDR3 DNA reads as TGTGCCAGCAGTTACTCCGGGCAAAGCAATCAGCCCCAGCATTTT. Protein product: CASSYSGQSNQPQHF.

Regarding this clonotype: One end of the junction does not line up with germline, which may come from a read error. This sequence joins TRBV27 and TRBJ2-3; TRBD2 matches 8 bases. The CDR3 runs to 15 residues. From germline, CDR1 is MNHEY and CDR2 SMNVEV (reference sequence). The CDR3 bases are TGTGCCAGGAGTTTCGGGGGGGGGGTCACAGATACCCAGTATTTT. Translated, it gives CARSFGGGVTDTQYF.

With regard to this clonotype: With a much larger clone just one base away, this may be a read error. The genes are TRBV27 and TRBJ2-1, with 15 bases lining up with TRBD2. The J call may be in error: the DNA end matches TRBJ2-7 better. The CDR3 sequence is 18 residues long. Germline-derived CDR1 and CDR2 are MNHEY and SMNVEV (reference sequence). CDR3 DNA: TGTGCCAGCAGCTCTACCGGACTAGCGGGGGGGCCGGCGTATGAGCAGTACTTC. Translating it yields CASSSTGLAGGPAYEQYF.

There are many counts of this clonotype. This rearrangement joins TRBV6-1 to TRBJ1-1; D not certain. Trimming stripped 8 bases from V and 4 bases from J, with 8 bases between. Germline V lookup: CDR1 MNHNS, CDR2 SASEGT. This CDR3 region has 11 residues. CDR3 amino acids: CASSMFTEAFF. CDR3 coding DNA: TGTGCCAGCTCTATGTTCACTGAAGCTTTCTTT.

This clonotype was seen a handful of times. The chain employs TRBV5-1 and TRBJ1-1; the D gene is possibly TRBD1 (6 bases). V was pared by 3 bases and J by 2 bases, with 17 bases between. The CDR3 has 16 residues. The germline gives CDR1 SGHRS, CDR2 YFSETQ. CDR3 coding DNA: TGCGCCAGCAGCTCACCGGACCGGACAGTTAACACTGAAGCTTTCTTT. The encoded protein is CASSSPDRTVNTEAFF. Complete variable domain (other parts from reference TRBV5-1 and TRBJ1-1): KAGVTQTPRYLIKTRGQQVTLSCSPISGHRSVSWYQQTPGQGLQFLFEYFSETQRNKGNFPGRFSGRQFSNSRSEMNVSTLELGDSALYLCASSSPDRTVNTEAFFGQGTRLTVV.

The V and J genes are TRBV9 and TRBJ1-2; 9 nucleotides agree with TRBD1. The CDR3 covers 15 residues. Germline values: CDR1 SGDLS, CDR2 YYNGEE. The trim removed 4 bases at V and 5 bases at J, leaving 9 bases unmatched. The CDR3 nucleotides are TGTGCCAGCAGCACATGGGGACAGGGCTCTTATGGCTACACCTTC. Translation: CASSTWGQGSYGYTF.

This sequence joins TRBV27 and TRBJ2-1, with D perhaps TRBD2 (5 bases). The CDR3 extends over 17 amino acids. Germline assignment: CDR1 MNHEY and CDR2 SMNVEV (reference sequence). V was cut by 6 bases and J by 12 bases, with 30 bases left in between. CDR3 nucleotide sequence: TGTGCCAGCAGAGAGCCTCTAAAGCGGTACCCTTACGATGCGCAGTTCTTC. This translates into CASREPLKRYPYDAQFF.